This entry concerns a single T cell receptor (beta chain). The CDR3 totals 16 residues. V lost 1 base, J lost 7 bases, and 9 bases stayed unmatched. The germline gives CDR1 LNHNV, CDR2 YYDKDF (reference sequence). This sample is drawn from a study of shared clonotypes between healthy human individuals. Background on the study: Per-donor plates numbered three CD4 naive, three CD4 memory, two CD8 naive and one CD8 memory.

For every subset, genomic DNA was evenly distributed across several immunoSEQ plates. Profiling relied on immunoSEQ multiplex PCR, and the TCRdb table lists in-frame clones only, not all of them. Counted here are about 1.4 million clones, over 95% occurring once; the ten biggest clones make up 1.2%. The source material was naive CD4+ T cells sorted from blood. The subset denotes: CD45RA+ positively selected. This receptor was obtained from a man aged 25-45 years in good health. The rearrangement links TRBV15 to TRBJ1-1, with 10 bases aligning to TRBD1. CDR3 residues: CATSRVGTGAGVEAFF. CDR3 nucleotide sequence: TGTGCCACCAGCAGAGTGGGGACAGGGGCGGGGGTTGAAGCTTTCTTT.